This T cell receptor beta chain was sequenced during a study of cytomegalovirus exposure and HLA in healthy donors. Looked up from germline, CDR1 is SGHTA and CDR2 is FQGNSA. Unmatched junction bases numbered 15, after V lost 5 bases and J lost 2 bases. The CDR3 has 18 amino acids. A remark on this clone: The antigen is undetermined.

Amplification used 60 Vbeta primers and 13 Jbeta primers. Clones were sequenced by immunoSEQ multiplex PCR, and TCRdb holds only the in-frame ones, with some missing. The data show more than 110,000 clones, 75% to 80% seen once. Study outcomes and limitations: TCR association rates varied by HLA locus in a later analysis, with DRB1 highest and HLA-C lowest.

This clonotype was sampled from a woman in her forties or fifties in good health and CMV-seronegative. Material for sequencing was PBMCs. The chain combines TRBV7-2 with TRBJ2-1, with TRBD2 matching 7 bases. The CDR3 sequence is CASSPNPRLAGTYNEQFF. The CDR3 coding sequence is TGTGCCAGCAGCCCGAACCCCCGACTAGCAGGAACCTACAATGAGCAGTTCTTC.